The present T cell receptor (beta chain) was sequenced within a study of response to subunit inactivated influenza vaccine. MiXCR, run by TCRdb on the RT-PCR reads, gives a single entry per CDR3 protein. This table has about 540,000 distinct CDR3 sequences, around a quarter appearing once. CDR1 is SEHNR and CDR2 is FQNEAQ in the germline V gene (reference sequence). The V and J ends lost 5 bases and 1 base respectively, with 8 bases between them. The CDR3 is 13 residues long. The same data also went into a second study, on T cells expressing NK-cell markers. That work contributes: The authors generated TCR beta cDNA through 5'RACE template switching with UMIs. The study found dominant NKG2C+ clonotypes at about 1.0-7.0% of CD8+ T cells in roughly six donors.

Sequences were derived from CD4+ T cells sorted from PBMCs, sampled 11 to 12 days after vaccination. This sequence joins TRBV7-9 and TRBJ1-1, with no clear D. This TCR was recovered from a man aged 45 to 65 who received an inactivated influenza vaccine. Here the CDR3 reads CASSRPANTEAFF. CDR3 bases: TGTGCCAGCAGCCGCCCGGCGAACACTGAAGCTTTCTTT. The whole variable domain, remainder taken from reference TRBV7-9 and TRBJ1-1, is DTGVSQNPRHKITKRGQNVTFRCDPISEHNRLYWYRQTLGQGPEFLTYFQNEAQLEKSRLLSDRFSAERPKGSFSTLEIQRTEQGDSAMYLCASSRPANTEAFFGQGTRLTVV.